This TCR beta chain was sequenced during a study of T cell changes during pregnancy in multiple sclerosis. Method: immunoSEQ multiplex PCR; TCRdb's copy keeps in-frame clones and lacks some. The table records roughly 73,000 clones, around nine tenths of them present only once. The CDR3 has 14 residues. J gave up 1 base and V 6 bases, and 3 bases lay outside the gene matches. Germline V gene data show CDR1 as MNHEY and CDR2 as SMNVEV (reference sequence). This material consisted of peripheral blood, taken in the second trimester of pregnancy. This chain uses TRBV27 with TRBJ1-5, with TRBD1 identical over 7 bases. This TCR derives from a female donor in good health, enrolled as a control in a pregnancy study. The CDR3 loop reads CASSHRGSNQPQHF. DNA for the CDR3: TGTGCCAGCAGCCACAGGGGCAGCAATCAGCCCCAGCATTTT.